Shown below are 30 T cell receptor beta chains from a single sample sequenced in a study of OX40 agonist ivuxolimab in advanced cancers. Libraries were constructed by the immunoSEQ multiplex PCR assay. The table was pulled from immuneACCESS by TCRdb, which kept in-frame rearrangements only. Such tables lose some clones; where checked, under half of the loss comes from unresolved V genes, and the rest has no known cause. The sample data list some 46,000 clones, and more than 75% of these were observed just once. 3% to 5% of the sample rests with the top ten. The sequences come from CD4+ or CD8+ T cells sorted from blood, collected in a trial of the OX40 agonist ivuxolimab. Every receptor here comes from an adult with an advanced solid tumor such as melanoma, head and neck, liver or kidney cancer.

This clone was seen only once. The chain is built from TRBV5-1 and TRBJ2-3; D may be TRBD1 (6 bases). The CDR3 totals 16 residues. Germline CDR1 and CDR2: SGHRS and YFSETQ. The V end lost 0 bases, the J end lost 3 bases, and 14 bases lay between the germline ends. The CDR3 reads CASSLGPGARTDTQYF. The CDR3 bases are TGCGCCAGCAGCTTGGGGCCAGGGGCGAGGACAGATACGCAGTATTTT.

The chain employs TRBV5-1 and TRBJ2-7; 8 bases agree with TRBD2. The CDR3 consists of 16 residues. The germline V gene has CDR1 SGHRS and CDR2 YFSETQ. The V segment lost 3 bases and the J segment 1 base; nucleotides outside the gene matches: 9. CDR3 protein: CASSSLAGTSSYEQYF. The CDR3 region has the DNA TGCGCCAGCAGCTCCTTAGCGGGGACTTCTTCCTACGAGCAGTACTTC. Looking up the rest from reference TRBV5-1 and TRBJ2-7 gives the full variable domain: KAGVTQTPRYLIKTRGQQVTLSCSPISGHRSVSWYQQTPGQGLQFLFEYFSETQRNKGNFPGRFSGRQFSNSRSEMNVSTLELGDSALYLCASSSLAGTSSYEQYFGPGTRLTVT.

This clone was seen a few times. The chain has TRBV6-5 and TRBJ1-1; the D gene is possibly TRBD1 (5 bases). The CDR3 loop spans 15 amino acids. V was trimmed by 7 bases and J by 1 base, leaving 16 bases between them. The V gene's germline CDR1 is MNHEY and CDR2 SVGAGI. CDR3 DNA: TGTGCCAGCACCAACAGGCACAGAAGGAACACTGAAGCTTTCTTT. This gives the protein CASTNRHRRNTEAFF.

The chain recombines TRBV30 with TRBJ1-3, with D unclear. V was shortened by 2 bases and J by 3 bases, with 8 bases between the two germline ends. This CDR3 has 13 amino acids. Germline lookup yields CDR1 GTSNPN and CDR2 SVGIG (reference sequence). The CDR3 protein is CAWSTSFGNTIYF. CDR3 coding DNA: TGTGCCTGGAGTACCAGCTTTGGAAACACCATATATTTT. The entire variable domain, with the rest obtained from reference TRBV30 and TRBJ1-3, is as follows: SQTIHQWPATLVQPVGSPLSLECTVEGTSNPNLYWYRQAAGRGLQLLFYSVGIGQISSEVPQNLSASRPQDRQFILSSKKLLLSDSGFYLCAWSTSFGNTIYFGEGSWLTVV.

V is TRBV19 and J is TRBJ1-6; 7 nucleotides line up with TRBD1. V shed 4 bases and J 7 bases; nucleotides not matched to a gene: 4. Germline CDR1 reads LNHDA; CDR2 reads SQIVND (reference sequence). This CDR3 contains 14 residues. CDR3 coding DNA: TGTGCCAGTAGTAGGGCAGGGGGAAATTCACCCCTCCACTTT. Translation: CASSRAGGNSPLHF.

V usage is TRBV28 and J usage is TRBJ2-5, with D possibly matching TRBD1 (8 bases). The CDR3 contains 15 residues. Germline CDR1 reads MDHEN; CDR2 reads SYDVKM. V lost 5 bases to trimming and J lost 5 bases, with 18 bases between them. As DNA, the CDR3 is TGTGCCAGCAGTCGTAACAGGGGGAGGGGGGAGACCCAGTACTTC. The encoded protein is CASSRNRGRGETQYF. The full variable domain, in which reference TRBV28 and TRBJ2-5 provide the parts outside the CDR3, is DVKVTQSSRYLVKRTGEKVFLECVQDMDHENMFWYRQDPGLGLRLIYFSYDVKMKEKGDIPEGYSVSREKKERFSLILESASTNQTSMYLCASSRNRGRGETQYFGPGTRLLVL.

J is TRBJ1-1 and V is TRBV7-9; D gene unclear. Germline V gives CDR1 SEHNR, CDR2 FQNEAQ (reference sequence). CDR3 length: 13 amino acids. V shed 5 bases and J shed 0 bases, with 7 bases lying between them. The CDR3: CASSINMNTEAFF. In DNA form, the CDR3 reads TGTGCCAGCAGCATTAACATGAACACTGAAGCTTTCTTT.

This chain connects TRBV27 to TRBJ2-5, with 7 positions matching TRBD1. With 5 bases clipped from V and 2 bases from J, the junction kept 5 bases outside the gene matches. In germline, CDR1 is MNHEY, CDR2 SMNVEV (reference sequence). This CDR3 has 14 residues. The DNA for the CDR3 is TGTGCCAGCAGTGCTCTGGGACAGCAAGAGACCCAGTACTTC. Its translation is CASSALGQQETQYF.

The count of this clone is one. CDR3 sequence: CASSRQWGANVLTF. The CDR3 DNA follows: TGTGCCAGCAGCCGCCAATGGGGGGCCAACGTCCTGACTTTC. V and J are TRBV14 and TRBJ2-6; D unclear. Germline V gives CDR1 SGHDN, CDR2 FVKESK. The V gene lost 4 bases and the J gene lost 4 bases, with 8 bases spanning the gap. CDR3 size: 14 residues.

This clone was counted a single time. The V call is TRBV27, the J call TRBJ2-1; D uncertain. The CDR3 has 15 residues. Germline V CDR1 and CDR2: MNHEY, SMNVEV (reference sequence). V was trimmed by 8 bases and J by 2 bases, leaving 16 bases between them. CDR3 residues: CASLALADTYNEQFF. The CDR3 region has the DNA TGTGCCAGCCTGGCCCTGGCGGATACCTACAATGAGCAGTTCTTC.

This clone appeared a single time. The J gene is TRBJ1-5, the V gene TRBV7-3; no clear D. V was shortened by 2 bases and J by 1 base, with 9 bases between the two germline ends. The CDR3 extends over 15 amino acids. Germline V gene sequence: CDR1 SGHTA, CDR2 FQGTGA. The CDR3 reads CASSLGGTSNQPQHF. The CDR3 DNA follows: TGTGCCAGCAGCTTAGGAGGCACGAGCAATCAGCCCCAGCATTTT.

J is TRBJ1-2 and V is TRBV6-5; TRBD1 matches 7 bases. The CDR3 length is 16 residues. V was clipped by 0 bases and J by 2 bases; unmatched bases: 6. The germline V gene encodes CDR1 MNHEY and CDR2 SVGAGI. Here the CDR3 reads CASSYSTGRGNYGYTF. The DNA for the CDR3 is TGTGCCAGCAGTTACTCGACAGGGAGAGGGAACTATGGCTACACCTTC.

The gene calls are TRBV27 and TRBJ2-3, with 10 bases aligning to TRBD2. CDR3 length: 14 amino acids. Germline V gives CDR1 MNHEY, CDR2 SMNVEV (reference sequence). With 5 bases clipped from V and 7 bases from J, the junction kept 6 bases outside the gene matches. The CDR3 spells CASSEAGGSYTQYF. CDR3 DNA sequence: TGTGCCAGCAGTGAAGCGGGGGGGTCTTATACGCAGTATTTT.

The chain links TRBV19 to TRBJ2-3; 11 bases align to TRBD2. Losses at the gene ends were 1 base for V and 9 bases for J; bases not matched to a gene: 3. This CDR3 contains 14 residues. The germline V gene has CDR1 LNHDA and CDR2 SQIVND (reference sequence). In DNA form, the CDR3 reads TGTGCCAGTAGTATAGTAGCGGGAGGGTTGACGCAGTATTTT. It translates to CASSIVAGGLTQYF.

The J gene is TRBJ2-7, the V gene TRBV10-1, with D unresolved. There are 13 residues in the CDR3. Per the germline V gene, CDR1 is WNHNN and CDR2 is SYGVQD (reference sequence). The V and J ends lost 2 bases and 2 bases respectively, with 7 bases between them. CDR3 region: CASSERVTYEQYF. CDR3 in DNA: TGCGCCAGCAGTGAGAGGGTTACCTACGAGCAGTACTTC.

This chain joins TRBV4-1 and TRBJ2-3; tentatively, D is TRBD1 or TRBD2 (5 bases each). The V gene lost 0 bases and the J gene lost 3 bases, with 16 bases spanning the gap. The CDR3 covers 17 residues. Germline loops: CDR1 MGHRA, CDR2 YSYEKL. The CDR3 reads CASSQEAWLEGTDTQYF. The CDR3 DNA follows: TGCGCCAGCAGCCAAGAAGCTTGGCTTGAGGGGACAGATACGCAGTATTTT.

The chain uses TRBV29-1 and TRBJ1-3; the D gene is possibly TRBD1 (5 bases). V shed 4 bases and J shed 0 bases, with 13 bases lying between them. Germline V gene data show CDR1 as SQVTM and CDR2 as ANQGSEA. CDR3 size: 15 residues. As DNA, the CDR3 is TGCAGCGTTGGCGGGACCTCGAGCTCTGGAAACACCATATATTTT. It yields the protein CSVGGTSSSGNTIYF.

The chain recombines TRBV11-3 with TRBJ2-7; the D gene could be TRBD1 or TRBD2 (6 bases each). The CDR3 totals 16 residues. Trimming removed 0 bases at V and 0 bases at J, with 12 bases between. From germline, CDR1 is SGHNT and CDR2 YENEEA. In nucleotides, the CDR3 is TGTGCCAGCAGCTTAGAGAAAGGGGGAGGCTCCTACGAGCAGTACTTC. Translated: CASSLEKGGGSYEQYF.

This clone is a singleton in its sample. The rearrangement uses TRBV5-1 and TRBJ2-3; D unclear. Trimming cost V 4 bases and J 3 bases, with 9 bases left between them. The CDR3 totals 13 residues. Looked up from germline, CDR1 is SGHRS and CDR2 is YFSETQ. The CDR3 bases are TGCGCCAGCAGCCCAGTGGGAACAGATACGCAGTATTTT. It specifies CASSPVGTDTQYF.

The chain couples TRBV4-2 to TRBJ2-5; 7 bases are a match to TRBD2. The CDR3 runs 16 residues. Unmatched junction bases numbered 5, after V lost 1 base and J lost 0 bases. Germline assignment: CDR1 LGHNA and CDR2 YNFKEQ. Here the CDR3 reads CASSQGEAGYQETQYF. CDR3 nucleotide sequence: TGTGCCAGCAGCCAAGGGGAAGCGGGGTACCAAGAGACCCAGTACTTC.

J is TRBJ2-7 and V is TRBV2; 9 bases line up with TRBD1. V was pared by 7 bases and J by 1 base, with 5 bases of the junction left unmatched. This CDR3 comprises 14 residues. CDR1 and CDR2 from the germline V gene are SNHLY and FYNNEI. The CDR3 coding sequence is TGTGCCAGCACGGGACAGGGACTTTCCTACGAGCAGTACTTC. Its translation is CASTGQGLSYEQYF.

The J gene is TRBJ2-3, the V gene TRBV18; no clear D. The CDR3 has 14 amino acids. The V and J ends lost 4 bases and 2 bases respectively, with 10 bases between them. Germline loops: CDR1 KGHSH, CDR2 LQKENI. CDR3 DNA: TGTGCCAGCTCACTTTCTGCGACCACAGATACGCAGTATTTT. Translation gives CASSLSATTDTQYF.

This chain connects TRBV30 to TRBJ1-5; the D is unclear. This CDR3 region has 14 residues. Trimming left V 4 bases short and J 0 bases short, with 10 bases between. CDR1 and CDR2 from the germline V gene are GTSNPN and SVGIG (reference sequence). This CDR3 reads CAWMEVYSNQPQHF. The CDR3 DNA follows: TGTGCCTGGATGGAGGTCTATAGCAATCAGCCCCAGCATTTT.

The gene calls are TRBV15 and TRBJ2-7, with D possibly being TRBD2 (6 bases). CDR1 and CDR2 (germline): LNHNV, YYDKDF (reference sequence). The CDR3 has 14 amino acids. The V gene lost 0 bases and the J gene lost 5 bases, with 11 bases spanning the gap. The DNA for the CDR3 is TGTGCCACCAGCAGAGATCCGGGGGTGGACGAGCAGTACTTC. It specifies CATSRDPGVDEQYF.

Regarding this clone: The sample has other DNA sequences that encode this CDR3 too. V usage is TRBV5-1 and J usage is TRBJ1-2; no reliable D call. V shed 2 bases and J shed 4 bases, with 12 bases lying between them. Germline loops: CDR1 SGHRS, CDR2 YFSETQ. This CDR3 region has 14 residues. The CDR3 DNA sequence: TGCGCCAGCAGCTTAGGAGGGAGAACCTATGGCTACACCTTC. Translation gives CASSLGGRTYGYTF.

The genes are TRBV21-1 and TRBJ2-5; the table's D call TRBD1 went unverified against the DNA. TRBV21-1 is reported as a pseudogene. The CDR3 extends over 13 amino acids. The CDR3 sequence: CASSTTGQETQYF. Written as DNA, the CDR3 is TGTGCCAGCAGCACCACAGGTCAAGAGACCCAGTACTTC.

In this sample, this clone turned up once. J is TRBJ2-3 and V is TRBV19; 10 bases are shared with TRBD1. The trim removed 3 bases at V and 3 bases at J, leaving 3 bases unmatched. Looked up from germline, CDR1 is LNHDA and CDR2 is SQIVND (reference sequence). The CDR3 is 15 amino acids. This CDR3 is CASSIDRGLTDTQYF. Here the CDR3 DNA reads TGTGCCAGTAGTATCGACAGGGGGCTAACAGATACGCAGTATTTT. The whole variable domain, remainder taken from reference TRBV19 and TRBJ2-3, is DGGITQSPKYLFRKEGQNVTLSCEQNLNHDAMYWYRQDPGQGLRLIYYSQIVNDFQKGDIAEGYSVSREKKESFPLTVTSAQKNPTAFYLCASSIDRGLTDTQYFGPGTRLTVL.

The genes are TRBV18 and TRBJ1-5; 8 bases fit TRBD1. Germline V lookup: CDR1 KGHSH, CDR2 LQKENI. CDR3 length: 16 amino acids. The ends lost 3 bases at V and 6 bases at J; junction bases unmatched: 10. CDR3 loop: CASSPARTGNVQPQHF. The CDR3 DNA sequence: TGTGCCAGCTCACCCGCCCGGACAGGGAATGTTCAGCCCCAGCATTTT.

The chain links TRBV28 to TRBJ2-1; 12 bases align to TRBD2. Germline V gene lookup returns CDR1 MDHEN and CDR2 SYDVKM. The CDR3 runs 17 residues. The ends lost 6 bases at V and 5 bases at J; junction bases unmatched: 11. CDR3 coding DNA: TGTGCCAGCAGCCCACATGGACTAGCGGGATGGGACAATGAGCAGTTCTTC. Translated: CASSPHGLAGWDNEQFF.

The chain recombines TRBV4-1 with TRBJ1-2; TRBD1 is a possible D gene (5 bases). The germline gives CDR1 MGHRA, CDR2 YSYEKL. The CDR3 is 13 amino acids. V was pared by 4 bases and J by 1 base, with 7 bases between. This chain's CDR3 is CASSRDSNYGYTF. The CDR3 region has the DNA TGCGCCAGCAGCCGAGACAGTAACTATGGCTACACCTTC.